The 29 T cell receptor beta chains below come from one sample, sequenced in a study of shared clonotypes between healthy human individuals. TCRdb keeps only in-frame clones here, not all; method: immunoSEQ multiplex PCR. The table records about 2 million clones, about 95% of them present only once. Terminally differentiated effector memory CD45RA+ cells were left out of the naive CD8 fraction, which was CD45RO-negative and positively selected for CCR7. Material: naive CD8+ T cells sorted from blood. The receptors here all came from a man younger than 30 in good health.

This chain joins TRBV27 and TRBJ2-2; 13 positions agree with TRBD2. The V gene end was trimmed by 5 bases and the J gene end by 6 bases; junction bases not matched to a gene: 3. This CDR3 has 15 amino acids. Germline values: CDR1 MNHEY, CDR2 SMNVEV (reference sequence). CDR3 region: CASSPGTSGAGELFF. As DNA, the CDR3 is TGTGCCAGCAGTCCGGGGACTAGCGGGGCCGGGGAGCTGTTTTTT.

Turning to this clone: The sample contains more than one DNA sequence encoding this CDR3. The CDR3 DNA is TGTGCCTGGAGTGTGGAGGGAGGATCACCCCTCCACTTT. Its protein product is CAWSVEGGSPLHF. The chain employs TRBV30 and TRBJ1-6; D gene unclear. Per germline, CDR1 GTSNPN and CDR2 SVGIG (reference sequence). CDR3 length: 13 residues. V was pared by 0 bases and J by 10 bases, with 10 bases between.

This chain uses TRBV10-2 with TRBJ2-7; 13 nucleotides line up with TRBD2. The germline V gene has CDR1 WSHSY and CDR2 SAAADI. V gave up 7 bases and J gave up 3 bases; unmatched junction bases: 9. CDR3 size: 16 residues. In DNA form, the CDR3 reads TGCGCCAGCACCATGGGACTAGCGGGATCATTCTACGAGCAGTACTTC. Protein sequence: CASTMGLAGSFYEQYF.

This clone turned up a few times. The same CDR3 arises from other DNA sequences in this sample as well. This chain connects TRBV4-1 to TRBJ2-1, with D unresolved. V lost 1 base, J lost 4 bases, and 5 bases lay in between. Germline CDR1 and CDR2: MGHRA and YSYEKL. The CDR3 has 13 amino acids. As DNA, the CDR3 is TGCGCCAGCAGCCAAGTAAGGTACAATGAGCAGTTCTTC. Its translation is CASSQVRYNEQFF.

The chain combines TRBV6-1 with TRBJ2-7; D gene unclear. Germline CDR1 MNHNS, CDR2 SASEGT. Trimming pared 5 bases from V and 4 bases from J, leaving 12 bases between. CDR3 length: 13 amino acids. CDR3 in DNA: TGTGCCAGCAGTTCGAGACCCAAATACGAGCAGTACTTC. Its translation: CASSSRPKYEQYF.

The CDR3 loop is CASSEAPWEGGGDTDTQYF. CDR3 coding DNA: TGTGCCAGCAGTGAAGCCCCCTGGGAAGGGGGGGGAGATACAGATACGCAGTATTTT. The chain carries TRBV6-1 and TRBJ2-3, with D possibly matching TRBD2 (7 bases). CDR3 length equals 19 residues. Germline lookup yields CDR1 MNHNS and CDR2 SASEGT. Deletions cut 0 bases from V and 3 bases from J, with 22 bases between.

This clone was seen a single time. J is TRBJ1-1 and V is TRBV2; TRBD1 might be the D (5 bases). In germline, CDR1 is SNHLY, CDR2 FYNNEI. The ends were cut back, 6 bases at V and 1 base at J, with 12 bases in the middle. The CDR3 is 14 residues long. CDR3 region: CASSKGQGNTEAFF. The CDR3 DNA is TGTGCCAGCAGCAAGGGGCAGGGGAACACTGAAGCTTTCTTT. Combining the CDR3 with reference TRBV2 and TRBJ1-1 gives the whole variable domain EPEVTQTPSHQVTQMGQEVILRCVPISNHLYFYWYRQILGQKVEFLVSFYNNEISEKSEIFDDQFSVERPDGSNFTLKIRSTKLEDSAMYFCASSKGQGNTEAFFGQGTRLTVV.

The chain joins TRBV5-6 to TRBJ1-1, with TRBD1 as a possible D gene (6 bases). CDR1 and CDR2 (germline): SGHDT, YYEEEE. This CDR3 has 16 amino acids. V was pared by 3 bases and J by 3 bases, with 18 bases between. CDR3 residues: CASSWAGEGEHTEAFF. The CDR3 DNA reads TGTGCCAGCAGCTGGGCAGGAGAGGGGGAGCACACTGAAGCTTTCTTT.

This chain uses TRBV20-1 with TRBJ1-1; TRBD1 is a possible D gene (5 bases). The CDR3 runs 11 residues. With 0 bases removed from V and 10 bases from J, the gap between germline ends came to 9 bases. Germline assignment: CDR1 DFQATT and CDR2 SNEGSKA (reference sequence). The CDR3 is CSARDKGLAFF. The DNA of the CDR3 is TGCAGTGCTAGAGATAAGGGACTAGCTTTCTTT.

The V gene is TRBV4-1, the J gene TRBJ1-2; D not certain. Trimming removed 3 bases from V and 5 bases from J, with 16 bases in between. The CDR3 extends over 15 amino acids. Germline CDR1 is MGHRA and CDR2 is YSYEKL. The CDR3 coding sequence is TGCGCCAGCAGCCAGGGCGGAAGACCGGAATATGGCTACACCTTC. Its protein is CASSQGGRPEYGYTF.

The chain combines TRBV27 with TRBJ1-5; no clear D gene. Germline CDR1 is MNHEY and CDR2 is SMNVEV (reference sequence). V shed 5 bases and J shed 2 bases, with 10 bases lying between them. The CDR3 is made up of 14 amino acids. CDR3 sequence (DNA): TGTGCCAGCAGTCACCGTAACGGCAATCAGCCCCAGCATTTT. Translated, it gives CASSHRNGNQPQHF.

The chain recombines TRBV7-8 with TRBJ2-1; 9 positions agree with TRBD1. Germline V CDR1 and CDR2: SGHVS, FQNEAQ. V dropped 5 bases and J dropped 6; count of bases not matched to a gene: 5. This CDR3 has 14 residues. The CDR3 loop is CASSPGDRVNEQFF. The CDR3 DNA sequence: TGTGCCAGCAGCCCCGGGGACAGGGTCAATGAGCAGTTCTTC.

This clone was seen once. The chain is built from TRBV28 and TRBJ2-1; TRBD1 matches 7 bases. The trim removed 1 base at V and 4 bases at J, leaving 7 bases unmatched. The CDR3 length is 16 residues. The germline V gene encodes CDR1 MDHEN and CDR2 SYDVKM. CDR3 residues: CASSLSRDRKYNEQFF. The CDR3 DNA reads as TGTGCCAGCAGTTTATCCCGGGACAGAAAGTACAATGAGCAGTTCTTC.

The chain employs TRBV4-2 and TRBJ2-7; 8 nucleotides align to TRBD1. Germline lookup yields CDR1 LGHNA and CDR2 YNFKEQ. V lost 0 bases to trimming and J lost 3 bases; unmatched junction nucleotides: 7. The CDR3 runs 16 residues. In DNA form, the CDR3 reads TGTGCCAGCAGCCAAGATGCGGACAGGGACGGCTACGAGCAGTACTTC. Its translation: CASSQDADRDGYEQYF.

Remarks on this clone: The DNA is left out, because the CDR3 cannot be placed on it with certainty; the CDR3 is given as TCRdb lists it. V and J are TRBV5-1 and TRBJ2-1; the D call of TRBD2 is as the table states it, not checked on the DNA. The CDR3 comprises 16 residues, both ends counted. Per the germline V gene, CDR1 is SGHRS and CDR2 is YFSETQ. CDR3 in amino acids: CASSFLWEGPDNEQFF.

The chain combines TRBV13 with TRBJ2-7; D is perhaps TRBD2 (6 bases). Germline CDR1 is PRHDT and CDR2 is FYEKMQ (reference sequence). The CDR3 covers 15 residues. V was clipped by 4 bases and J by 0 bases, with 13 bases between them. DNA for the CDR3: TGTGCCAGCAGCTCGGGGGTTAGGTCCTCCTACGAGCAGTACTTC. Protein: CASSSGVRSSYEQYF.

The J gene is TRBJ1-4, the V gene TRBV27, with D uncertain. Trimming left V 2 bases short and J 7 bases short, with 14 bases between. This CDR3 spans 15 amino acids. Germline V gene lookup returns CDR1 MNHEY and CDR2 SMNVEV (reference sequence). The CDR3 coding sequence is TGTGCCAGCAGTTTAAGTGCTTTTTTGTCTGAAAAACTGTTTTTT. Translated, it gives CASSLSAFLSEKLFF.

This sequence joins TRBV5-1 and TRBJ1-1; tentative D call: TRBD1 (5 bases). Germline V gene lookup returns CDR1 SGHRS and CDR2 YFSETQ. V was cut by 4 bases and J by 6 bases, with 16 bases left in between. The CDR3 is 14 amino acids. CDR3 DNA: TGCGCCAGCAGCCATCAGGGAAGCTTCTCTGAAGCTTTCTTT. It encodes CASSHQGSFSEAFF.

The CDR3: CASSRGGSAGESQYF. CDR3 sequence (DNA): TGTGCCAGCAGCAGAGGGGGGAGTGCAGGGGAGTCCCAGTACTTC. The chain joins TRBV7-8 to TRBJ2-5; D possibly uses TRBD1 or TRBD2 (6 bases each). The CDR3 sequence is 15 residues long. Between the trimmed V and J ends, which lost 5 bases and 9 bases, there was a span of 22 bases. Per the germline V gene, CDR1 is SGHVS and CDR2 is FQNEAQ.

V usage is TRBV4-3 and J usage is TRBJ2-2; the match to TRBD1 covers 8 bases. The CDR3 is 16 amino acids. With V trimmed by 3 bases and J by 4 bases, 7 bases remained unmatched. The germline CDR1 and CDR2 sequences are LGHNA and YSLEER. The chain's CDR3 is CASSQLTGVVTGELFF. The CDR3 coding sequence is TGCGCCAGCAGCCAGCTGACAGGGGTCGTCACCGGGGAGCTGTTTTTT.

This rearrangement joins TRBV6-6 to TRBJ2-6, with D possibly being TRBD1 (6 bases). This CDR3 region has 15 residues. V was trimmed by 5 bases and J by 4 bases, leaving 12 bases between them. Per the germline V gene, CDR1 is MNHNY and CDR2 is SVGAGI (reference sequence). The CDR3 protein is CASSSDRSGANVLTF. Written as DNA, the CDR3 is TGTGCCAGCAGTAGTGACAGGTCCGGGGCCAACGTCCTGACTTTC.

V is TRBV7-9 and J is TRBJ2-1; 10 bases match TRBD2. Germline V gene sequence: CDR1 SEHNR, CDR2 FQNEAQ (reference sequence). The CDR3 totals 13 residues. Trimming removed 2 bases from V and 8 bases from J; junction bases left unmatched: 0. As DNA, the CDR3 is TGTGCCAGCAGCTTAAGCGGGAGGGATGAGCAGTTCTTC. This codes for CASSLSGRDEQFF.

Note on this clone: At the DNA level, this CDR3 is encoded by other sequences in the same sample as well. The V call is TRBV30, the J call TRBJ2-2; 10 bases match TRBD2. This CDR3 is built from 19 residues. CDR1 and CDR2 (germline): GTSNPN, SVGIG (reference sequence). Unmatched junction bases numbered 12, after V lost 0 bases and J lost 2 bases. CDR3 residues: CAWSVPPRLAGVNTGELFF. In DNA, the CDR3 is TGTGCCTGGAGTGTACCCCCCCGGCTAGCGGGAGTAAACACCGGGGAGCTGTTTTTT.

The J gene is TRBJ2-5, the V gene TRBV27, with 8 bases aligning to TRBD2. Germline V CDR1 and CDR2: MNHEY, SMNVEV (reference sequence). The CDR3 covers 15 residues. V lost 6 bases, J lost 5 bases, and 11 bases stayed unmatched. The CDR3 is CASRGVAGRSETQYF. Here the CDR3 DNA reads TGTGCCAGCAGGGGGGTAGCGGGGCGCTCGGAGACCCAGTACTTC.

DNA of the CDR3: TGTGCCAGCAGTTTTTCGGGGACAGCCTACGAGCAGTACTTC. Protein sequence: CASSFSGTAYEQYF. V and J are TRBV27 and TRBJ2-7, with 7 bases that match TRBD1. Germline CDR1 is MNHEY and CDR2 is SMNVEV (reference sequence). The CDR3 length is 14 residues. Trimming at V came to 3 bases and at J to 2 bases, leaving 4 bases not matched to a gene.

The CDR3 sequence is CASSDLVPTEAFF. Written as DNA, the CDR3 is TGTGCCAGCAGCGACCTAGTCCCAACTGAAGCTTTCTTT. V and J are TRBV6-1 and TRBJ1-1; no definite D call. V was pared by 6 bases and J by 5 bases, with 13 bases between. The CDR3 contains 13 residues. CDR1 and CDR2 (germline): MNHNS, SASEGT.

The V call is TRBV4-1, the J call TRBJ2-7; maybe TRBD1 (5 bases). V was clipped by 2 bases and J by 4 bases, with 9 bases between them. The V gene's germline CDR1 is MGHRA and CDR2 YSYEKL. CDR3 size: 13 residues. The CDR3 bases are TGCGCCAGCAGCCAATTCCAGGGTTACGAGCAGTACTTC. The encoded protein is CASSQFQGYEQYF.

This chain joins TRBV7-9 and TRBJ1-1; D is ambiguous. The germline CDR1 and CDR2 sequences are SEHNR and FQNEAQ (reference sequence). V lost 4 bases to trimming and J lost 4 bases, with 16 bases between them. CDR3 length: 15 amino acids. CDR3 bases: TGTGCCAGCAGCTCGCGGGAGCCGGGTAGCACTGAAGCTTTCTTT. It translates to CASSSREPGSTEAFF.

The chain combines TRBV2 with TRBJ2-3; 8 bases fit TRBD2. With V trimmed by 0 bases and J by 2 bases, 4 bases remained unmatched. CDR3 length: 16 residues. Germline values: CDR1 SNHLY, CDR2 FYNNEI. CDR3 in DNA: TGTGCCAGCAGTGAAGCTGGCGGGGGGACCACAGATACGCAGTATTTT. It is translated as CASSEAGGGTTDTQYF.